The T cell receptor beta chain described here comes from a study of blood T cells in healthy people across ages. For the second PCR, which ran for about 7 to 11 cycles, a sample-barcoded 5' primer and a J-beta primer mix were used. TCRdb redid the calling of the 5' RACE reads with MiXCR, one entry per CDR3 protein. The data show about 670,000 distinct CDR3 sequences, approximately 40% seen once. Trimming removed 1 base from V and 6 bases from J, with 12 bases in between. CDR1 is GTSNPN, CDR2 SVGIG, per germline (reference sequence). This CDR3 spans 13 amino acids. Each sample yielded at least 6 million isolated PBMCs.

The TCR originated in a man aged 80 or over in good health. Sequenced: blood. The gene calls are TRBV30 and TRBJ1-1; tentative D call: TRBD1 (5 bases). The CDR3 bases are TGTGCCTGGAGTGAGGGGTTGTACGCTGAAGCTTTCTTT. Residues: CAWSEGLYAEAFF.